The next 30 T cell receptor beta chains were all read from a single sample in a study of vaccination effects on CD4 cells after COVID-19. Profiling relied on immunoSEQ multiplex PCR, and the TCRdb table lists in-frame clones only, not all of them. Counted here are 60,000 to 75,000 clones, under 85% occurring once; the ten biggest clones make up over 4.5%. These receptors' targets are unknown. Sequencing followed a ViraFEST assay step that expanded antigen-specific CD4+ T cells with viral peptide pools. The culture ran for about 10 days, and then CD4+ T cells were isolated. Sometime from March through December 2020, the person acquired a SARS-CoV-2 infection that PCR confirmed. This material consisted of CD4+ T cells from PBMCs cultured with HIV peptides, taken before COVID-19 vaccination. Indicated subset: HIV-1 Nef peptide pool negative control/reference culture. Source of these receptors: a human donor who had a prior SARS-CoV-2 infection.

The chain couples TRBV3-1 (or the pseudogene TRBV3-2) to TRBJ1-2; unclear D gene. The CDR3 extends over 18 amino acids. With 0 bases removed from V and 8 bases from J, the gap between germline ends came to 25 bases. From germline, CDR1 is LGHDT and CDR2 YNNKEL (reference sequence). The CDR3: CASSQDLVYSGLVTGYTF. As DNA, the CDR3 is TGTGCCAGCAGCCAAGATCTGGTGTACAGCGGATTAGTTACGGGCTACACCTTC.

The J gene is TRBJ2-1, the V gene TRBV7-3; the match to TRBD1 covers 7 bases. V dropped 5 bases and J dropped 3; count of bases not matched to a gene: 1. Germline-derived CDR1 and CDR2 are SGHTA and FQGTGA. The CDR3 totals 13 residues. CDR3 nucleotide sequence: TGTGCCAGCAGCGGGGACAGCTACAATGAGCAGTTCTTC. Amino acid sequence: CASSGDSYNEQFF.

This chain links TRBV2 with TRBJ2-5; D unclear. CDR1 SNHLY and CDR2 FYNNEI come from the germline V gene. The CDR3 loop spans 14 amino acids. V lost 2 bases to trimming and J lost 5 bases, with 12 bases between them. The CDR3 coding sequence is TGTGCCAGCAGTGAAATAACGGCCCAGGAGACCCAGTACTTC. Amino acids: CASSEITAQETQYF.

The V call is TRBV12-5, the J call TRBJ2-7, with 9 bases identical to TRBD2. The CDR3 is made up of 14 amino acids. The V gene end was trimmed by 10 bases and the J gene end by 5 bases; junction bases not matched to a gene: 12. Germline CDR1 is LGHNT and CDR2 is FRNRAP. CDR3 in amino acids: CAKDSGRSRDEQYF. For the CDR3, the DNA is TGTGCTAAAGATAGCGGGAGATCGAGGGACGAGCAGTACTTC.

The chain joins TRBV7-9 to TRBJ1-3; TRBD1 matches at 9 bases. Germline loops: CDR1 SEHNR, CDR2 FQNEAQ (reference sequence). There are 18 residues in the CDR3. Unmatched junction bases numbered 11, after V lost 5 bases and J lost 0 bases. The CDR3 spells CASSPPGTGTSSGNTIYF. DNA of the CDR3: TGTGCCAGCAGCCCGCCTGGGACAGGGACAAGCTCTGGAAACACCATATATTTT.

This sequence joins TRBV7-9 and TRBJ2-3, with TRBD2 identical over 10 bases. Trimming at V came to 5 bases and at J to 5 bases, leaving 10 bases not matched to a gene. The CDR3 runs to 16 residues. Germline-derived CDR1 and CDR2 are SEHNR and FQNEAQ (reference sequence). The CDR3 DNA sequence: TGTGCCAGCAGCCTCCAAGCGGGAGGGCCTGGAGATACGCAGTATTTT. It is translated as CASSLQAGGPGDTQYF.

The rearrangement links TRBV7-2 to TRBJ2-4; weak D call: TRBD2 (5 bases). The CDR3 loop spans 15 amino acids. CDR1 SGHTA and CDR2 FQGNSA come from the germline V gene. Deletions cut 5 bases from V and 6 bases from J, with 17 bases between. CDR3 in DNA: TGTGCCAGCAGCCTCGCTGGAGCGGAGAGAAACATTCAGTACTTC. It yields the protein CASSLAGAERNIQYF.

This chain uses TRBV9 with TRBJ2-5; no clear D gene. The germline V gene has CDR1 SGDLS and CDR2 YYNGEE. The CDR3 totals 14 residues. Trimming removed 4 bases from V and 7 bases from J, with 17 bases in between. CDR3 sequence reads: CASSPSPVGRTQYF. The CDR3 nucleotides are TGTGCCAGCAGCCCCTCGCCGGTCGGACGGACCCAGTACTTC. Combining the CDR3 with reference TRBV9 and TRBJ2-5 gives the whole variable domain DSGVTQTPKHLITATGQRVTLRCSPRSGDLSVYWYQQSLDQGLQFLIQYYNGEERAKGNILERFSAQQFPDLHSELNLSSLELGDSALYFCASSPSPVGRTQYFGPGTRLLVL.

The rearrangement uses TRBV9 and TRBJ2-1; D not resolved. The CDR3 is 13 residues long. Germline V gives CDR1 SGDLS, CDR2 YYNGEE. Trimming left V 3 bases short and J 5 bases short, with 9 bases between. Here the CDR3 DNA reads TGTGCCAGCAGCGGCAGAGGAAACAATGAGCAGTTCTTC. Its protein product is CASSGRGNNEQFF. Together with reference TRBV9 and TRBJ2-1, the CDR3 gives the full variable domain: DSGVTQTPKHLITATGQRVTLRCSPRSGDLSVYWYQQSLDQGLQFLIQYYNGEERAKGNILERFSAQQFPDLHSELNLSSLELGDSALYFCASSGRGNNEQFFGPGTRLTVL.

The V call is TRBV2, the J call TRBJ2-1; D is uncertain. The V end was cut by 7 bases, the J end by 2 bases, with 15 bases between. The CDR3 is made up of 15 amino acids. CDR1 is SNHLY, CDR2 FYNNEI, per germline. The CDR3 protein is CASKDARIAYNEQFF. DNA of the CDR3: TGTGCCAGCAAAGACGCTAGAATAGCCTACAATGAGCAGTTCTTC.

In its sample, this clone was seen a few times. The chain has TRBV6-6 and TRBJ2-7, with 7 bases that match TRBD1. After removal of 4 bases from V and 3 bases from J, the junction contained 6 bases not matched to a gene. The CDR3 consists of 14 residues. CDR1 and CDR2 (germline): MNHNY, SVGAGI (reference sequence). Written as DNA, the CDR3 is TGTGCCAGCAGTTCCTCCGACAGGGTCTACGAGCAGTACTTC. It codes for CASSSSDRVYEQYF.

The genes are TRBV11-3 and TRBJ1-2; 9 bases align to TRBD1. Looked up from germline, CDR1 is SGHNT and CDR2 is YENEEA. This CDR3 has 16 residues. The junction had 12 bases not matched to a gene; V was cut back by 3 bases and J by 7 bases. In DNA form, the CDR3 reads TGTGCCAGCAGCTTGTCGGGACAGGGAATTGCCGGTGGCTACACCTTC. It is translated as CASSLSGQGIAGGYTF.

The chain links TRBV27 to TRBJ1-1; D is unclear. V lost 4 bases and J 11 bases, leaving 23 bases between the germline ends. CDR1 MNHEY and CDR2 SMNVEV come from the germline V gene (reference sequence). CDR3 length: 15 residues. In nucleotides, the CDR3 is TGTGCCAGCAGTTCCCGCCTCTCACGGTCCTCGGGTGCTTTCTTT. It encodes CASSSRLSRSSGAFF.

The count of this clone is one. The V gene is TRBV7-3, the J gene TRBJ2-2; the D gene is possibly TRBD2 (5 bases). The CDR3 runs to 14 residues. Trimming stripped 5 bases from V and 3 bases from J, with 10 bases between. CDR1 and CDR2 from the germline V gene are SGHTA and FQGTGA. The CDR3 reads CASSPGKYTGELFF. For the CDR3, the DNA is TGTGCCAGCAGCCCGGGGAAATACACCGGGGAGCTGTTTTTT.

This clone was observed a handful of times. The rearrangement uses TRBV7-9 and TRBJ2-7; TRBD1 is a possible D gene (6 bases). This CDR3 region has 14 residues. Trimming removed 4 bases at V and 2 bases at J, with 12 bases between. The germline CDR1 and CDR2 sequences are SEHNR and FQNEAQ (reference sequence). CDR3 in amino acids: CASSSPGQTYEQYF. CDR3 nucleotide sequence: TGTGCCAGCAGCTCCCCGGGACAAACCTACGAGCAGTACTTC.

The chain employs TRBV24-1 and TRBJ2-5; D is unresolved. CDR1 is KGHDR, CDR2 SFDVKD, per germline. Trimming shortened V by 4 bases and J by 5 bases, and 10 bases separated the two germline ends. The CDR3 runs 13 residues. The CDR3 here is CATSDHALETQYF. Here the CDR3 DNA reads TGTGCCACCAGTGACCACGCCTTGGAGACCCAGTACTTC.

CDR3 protein: CASSSLAGQPQHF. The CDR3, as DNA: TGTGCCAGCAGCAGCCTCGCGGGGCAGCCCCAGCATTTT. The rearrangement links TRBV7-2 to TRBJ1-5; D gene uncertain. CDR3 length: 13 amino acids. Germline lookup yields CDR1 SGHTA and CDR2 FQGNSA. Trimming took off 5 bases at V and 7 bases at J, with 12 bases between the two ends.

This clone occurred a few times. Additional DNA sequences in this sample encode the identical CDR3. CDR3 residues: CASSPDSNQPQHF. The CDR3 region has the DNA TGTGCCAGCTCACCTGATAGCAATCAGCCCCAGCATTTT. The chain combines TRBV18 with TRBJ1-5; D is unclear. Germline CDR1 is KGHSH and CDR2 is LQKENI. The CDR3 loop spans 13 amino acids. V was cut by 3 bases and J by 0 bases, with 3 bases left in between.

The DNA for the CDR3 is TGTGCCAGCAGCCAAGCCAGGGGATCCGCTGAAGCTTTCTTT. Translated, it gives CASSQARGSAEAFF. V usage is TRBV4-2 and J usage is TRBJ1-1; tentatively, D is TRBD1 (6 bases). Germline values: CDR1 LGHNA, CDR2 YNFKEQ. Trimming cost V 1 base and J 6 bases, with 12 bases left between them. The CDR3 length is 14 residues.

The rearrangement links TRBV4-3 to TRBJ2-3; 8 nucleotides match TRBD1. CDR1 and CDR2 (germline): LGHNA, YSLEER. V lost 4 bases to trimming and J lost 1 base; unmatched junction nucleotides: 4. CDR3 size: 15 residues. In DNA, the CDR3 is TGCGCCAGCAGCCGATGGGACAGGCGCACAGATACGCAGTATTTT. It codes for CASSRWDRRTDTQYF.

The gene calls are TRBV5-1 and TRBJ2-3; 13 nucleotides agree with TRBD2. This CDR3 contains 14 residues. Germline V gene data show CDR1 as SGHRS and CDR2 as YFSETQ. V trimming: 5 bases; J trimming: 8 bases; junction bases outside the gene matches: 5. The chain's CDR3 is CASRGLAGTATQYF. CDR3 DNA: TGCGCCAGCAGGGGACTAGCGGGAACGGCTACGCAGTATTTT.

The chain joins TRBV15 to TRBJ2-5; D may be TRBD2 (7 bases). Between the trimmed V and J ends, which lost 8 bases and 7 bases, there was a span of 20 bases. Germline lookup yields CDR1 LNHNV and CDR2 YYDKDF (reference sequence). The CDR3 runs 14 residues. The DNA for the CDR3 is TGTGCCACCGAACGGCGACGCGGGGGCGGGACCCAGTACTTC. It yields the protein CATERRRGGGTQYF.

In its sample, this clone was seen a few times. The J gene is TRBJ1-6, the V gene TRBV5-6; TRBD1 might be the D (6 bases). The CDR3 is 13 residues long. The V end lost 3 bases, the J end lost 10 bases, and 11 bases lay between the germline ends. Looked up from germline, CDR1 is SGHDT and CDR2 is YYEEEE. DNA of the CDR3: TGTGCCAGCAGCTCCTGGACAGAATCACCCCTCCACTTT. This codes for CASSSWTESPLHF.

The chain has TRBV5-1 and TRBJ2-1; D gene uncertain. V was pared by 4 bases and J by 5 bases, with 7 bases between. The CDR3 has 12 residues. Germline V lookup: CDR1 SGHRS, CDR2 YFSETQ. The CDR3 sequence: CASSVQDNEQFF. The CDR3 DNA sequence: TGCGCCAGCAGCGTCCAGGACAATGAGCAGTTCTTC. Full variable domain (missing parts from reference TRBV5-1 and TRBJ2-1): KAGVTQTPRYLIKTRGQQVTLSCSPISGHRSVSWYQQTPGQGLQFLFEYFSETQRNKGNFPGRFSGRQFSNSRSEMNVSTLELGDSALYLCASSVQDNEQFFGPGTRLTVL.

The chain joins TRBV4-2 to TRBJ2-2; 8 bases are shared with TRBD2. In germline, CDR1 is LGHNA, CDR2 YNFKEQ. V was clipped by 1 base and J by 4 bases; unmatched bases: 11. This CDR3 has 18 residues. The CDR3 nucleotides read TGTGCCAGCAGCCAAGCCGGGGGGGCGTACTCCTTCACCGGGGAGCTGTTTTTT. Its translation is CASSQAGGAYSFTGELFF.

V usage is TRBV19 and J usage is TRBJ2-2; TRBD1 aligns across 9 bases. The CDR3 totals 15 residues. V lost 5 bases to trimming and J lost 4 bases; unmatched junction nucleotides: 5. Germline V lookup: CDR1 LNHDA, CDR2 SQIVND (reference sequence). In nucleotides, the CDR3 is TGTGCCAGTAGTCTGACAGGGGGGCGCACCGGGGAGCTGTTTTTT. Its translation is CASSLTGGRTGELFF. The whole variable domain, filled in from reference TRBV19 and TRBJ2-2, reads DGGITQSPKYLFRKEGQNVTLSCEQNLNHDAMYWYRQDPGQGLRLIYYSQIVNDFQKGDIAEGYSVSREKKESFPLTVTSAQKNPTAFYLCASSLTGGRTGELFFGEGSRLTVL.

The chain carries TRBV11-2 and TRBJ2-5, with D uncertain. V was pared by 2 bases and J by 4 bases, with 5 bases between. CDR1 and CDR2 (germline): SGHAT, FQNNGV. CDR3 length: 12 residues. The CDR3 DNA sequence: TGTGCCAGCAGCTTACAGCGAGAGACCCAGTACTTC. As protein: CASSLQRETQYF.

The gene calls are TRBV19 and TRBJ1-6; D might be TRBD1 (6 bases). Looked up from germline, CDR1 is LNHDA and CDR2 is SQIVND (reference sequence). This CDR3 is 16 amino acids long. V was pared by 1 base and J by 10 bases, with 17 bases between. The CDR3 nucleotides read TGTGCCAGTAGTATAGCGGCAGGGGATGGTGACTCACCCCTCCACTTT. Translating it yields CASSIAAGDGDSPLHF.

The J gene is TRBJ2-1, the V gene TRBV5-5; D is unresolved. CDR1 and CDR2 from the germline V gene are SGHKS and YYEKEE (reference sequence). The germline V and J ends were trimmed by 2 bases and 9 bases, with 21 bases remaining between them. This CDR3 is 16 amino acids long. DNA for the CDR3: TGTGCCAGCAGCTTAAGTCCCTCTACCTCCCTGGGTGAGCAGTTCTTC. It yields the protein CASSLSPSTSLGEQFF.

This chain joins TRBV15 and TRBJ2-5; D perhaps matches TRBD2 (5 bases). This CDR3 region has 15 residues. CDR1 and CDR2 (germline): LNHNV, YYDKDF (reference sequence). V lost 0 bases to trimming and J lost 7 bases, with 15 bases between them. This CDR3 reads CATSRDRSGWVTQYF. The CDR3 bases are TGTGCCACCAGCAGAGATCGTTCGGGGTGGGTGACCCAGTACTTC.